The present T cell receptor (beta chain) was sequenced within a study of blood T cell repertoires in COVID-19. Study at large: The United States, Italy and Spain provided the acute and convalescent COVID-19 samples. T cells, B-cell-depleted T cells, or PBMCs provided the cDNA or gDNA that served as material.

Authors' processing steps: By means of reference gene primer amplification, nucleated cell counts were estimated. Generated by immunoSEQ multiplex PCR, the TCRdb table keeps only in-frame clones and is missing some. The V and J calls and clone size were taken over from that table, and D and trimming were inferred from the DNA. The sample holds over 300,000 clones, 89% seen once. With 5 bases clipped from V and 2 bases from J, the junction kept 3 bases outside the gene matches. The germline V gene has CDR1 MNHEY and CDR2 SVGAGI. The CDR3 consists of 15 residues. This clonotype originated in a man aged 18 to 29 who had recovered from COVID-19. V usage is TRBV6-5 and J usage is TRBJ2-6, with 7 bases identical to TRBD1. The sample was peripheral blood. DNA for the CDR3: TGTGCCAGCAGTCGTGACAGGGCTGGGGCCAACGTCCTGACTTTC. Protein: CASSRDRAGANVLTF.